This T cell receptor beta chain was sequenced in a study of T cell changes during pregnancy in multiple sclerosis. From germline, CDR1 is MNHEY and CDR2 SVGAGI. Trimming stripped 10 bases from V and 7 bases from J, with 10 bases between. The CDR3 runs 10 residues. This table comes from immunoSEQ multiplex PCR, and its TCRdb copy is limited to in-frame clones, with some not included. The sample shows fewer than 90,000 clones, about 94% of them seen only once. The receptor was isolated from a female donor in good health, enrolled as a control in a pregnancy study. Sequenced here: peripheral blood, sampled in the third trimester of pregnancy. This chain joins TRBV6-5 and TRBJ1-2; D remains unclear. The CDR3 loop reads CATRRAGYTF. The CDR3, as DNA: TGTGCCACCAGGAGGGCTGGCTACACCTTC.